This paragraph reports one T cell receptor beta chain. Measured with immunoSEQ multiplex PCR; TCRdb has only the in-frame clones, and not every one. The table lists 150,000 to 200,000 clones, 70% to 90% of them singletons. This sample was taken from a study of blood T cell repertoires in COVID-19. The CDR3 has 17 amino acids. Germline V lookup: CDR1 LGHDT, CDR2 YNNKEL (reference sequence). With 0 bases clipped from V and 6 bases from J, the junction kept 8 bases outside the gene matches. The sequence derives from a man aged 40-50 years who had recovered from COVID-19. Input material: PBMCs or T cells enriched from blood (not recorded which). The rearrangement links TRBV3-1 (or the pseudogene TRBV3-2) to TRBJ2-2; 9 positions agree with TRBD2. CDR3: CASSQEPQRGVPGELFF. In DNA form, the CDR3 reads TGTGCCAGCAGCCAAGAGCCCCAGCGGGGGGTCCCCGGGGAGCTGTTTTTT.